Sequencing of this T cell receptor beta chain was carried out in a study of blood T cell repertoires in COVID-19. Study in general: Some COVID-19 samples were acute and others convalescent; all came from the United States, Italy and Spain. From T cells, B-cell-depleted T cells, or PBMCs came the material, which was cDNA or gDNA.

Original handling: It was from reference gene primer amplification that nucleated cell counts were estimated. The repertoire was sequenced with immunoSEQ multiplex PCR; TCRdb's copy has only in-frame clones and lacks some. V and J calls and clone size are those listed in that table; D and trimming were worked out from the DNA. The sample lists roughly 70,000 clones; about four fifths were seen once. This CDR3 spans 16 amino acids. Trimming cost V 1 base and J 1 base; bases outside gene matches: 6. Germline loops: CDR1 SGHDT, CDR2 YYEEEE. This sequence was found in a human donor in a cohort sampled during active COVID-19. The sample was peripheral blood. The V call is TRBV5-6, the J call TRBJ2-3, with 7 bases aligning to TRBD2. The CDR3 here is CASSLWASGRTDTQYF. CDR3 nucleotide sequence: TGTGCCAGCAGCTTGTGGGCTAGCGGCCGCACAGATACGCAGTATTTT.